These T cell receptor beta chains were read from a single sample in a study of CD8+ T cells in alopecia areata. Only in-frame clones appear in the TCRdb table, and some are missing; sequencing was by immunoSEQ multiplex PCR. This sample has 200,000 to 250,000 clones; over 40% occur once, and the top ten carry over 2.5%. The material was CD4+ T cells sorted from blood, obtained around week 36, from a patient treated with tofacitinib. These receptor sequences come from a human donor with alopecia areata. Each CDR3 is given with its conserved first and last residue. The D gene is left open where the match is weak. Not every row has a clone size; where given, it reads once, few, many or a size class.

size	D	V	J	DNA	CDR3
-	-	TRBV7-2	TRBJ2-5	TGTGCCAGCAGCTTAACGGACAGAAAGGAGACCCAGTACTTC	CASSLTDRKETQYF
once	-	TRBV30	TRBJ2-7	TGTGCCTGGAGTGTACGGGGGACACTATACGAGCAGTACTTC	CAWSVRGTLYEQYF
-	TRBD1	TRBV9	TRBJ2-7	TGTGCCAGCAGCTACCGGGGGACAGGGGGCGCTTCCTACGAGCAGTACTTC	CASSYRGTGGASYEQYF
-	-	TRBV14	TRBJ2-7	TGTGCCAGCGGGGGGCAGGGAGGACTCAGGGAGCAGTACTTC	CASGGQGGLREQYF
-	TRBD2	TRBV7-2	TRBJ2-5	TGTGCCAGCAGCTTAGCACTAGCGGGAGTAGAGACCCAGTACTTC	CASSLALAGVETQYF
few	-	TRBV28	TRBJ2-7	TGTGCCAGCAGTTTAGGAAGGTCCTACGAGCAGTACTTC	CASSLGRSYEQYF
-	TRBD1	TRBV29-1	TRBJ1-5	TGCAGCGTCGCCGGGACAGGGGACAATCAGCCCCAGCATTTT	CSVAGTGDNQPQHF
-	-	TRBV30	TRBJ1-4	TGTGCCTGGAGGGGACTACACTCAACTAATGAAAAACTGTTTTTT	CAWRGLHSTNEKLFF
-	-	TRBV7-2	TRBJ1-2	TGTGCCAGCAGCTCGGGGGGAGCCTCTAACTATGGCTACACCTTC	CASSSGGASNYGYTF
few	-	TRBV30	TRBJ1-5	TGTGCCTGGAGTTTGGGTTTGACAGATAATAGCAATCAGCCCCAGCATTTT	CAWSLGLTDNSNQPQHF
-	TRBD2	TRBV29-1	TRBJ2-1	TGCAGCGTTGAAATCTGGCCCGGGACTAGCGGCAATGAGCAGTTCTTC	CSVEIWPGTSGNEQFF